One TCR beta chain is described in this entry. The antigen is undetermined. The CDR3 length is 15 residues. With V trimmed by 7 bases and J by 5 bases, 6 bases remained unmatched. CDR1 is MNHNS, CDR2 SASEGT, per germline. For each subset, genomic DNA was distributed in equal portions over several immunoSEQ plates. Sequencing was performed with immunoSEQ multiplex PCR; in TCRdb, only in-frame clones are kept and a portion is missing. The sample gives just over 2,000,000 clones, approximately 95% of which show up once; approximately 0.13% is in the top ten. These data belong to a study of shared clonotypes between healthy human individuals. Findings and caveats of the study: It was the non-shared clonotypes that had lower generation probabilities than clonotypes shared by all four donors.

The sample taken for sequencing was naive CD4+ T cells sorted from blood. Subset defined: CD45RA+ positively selected. This chain joins TRBV6-1 and TRBJ2-5; 14 positions agree with TRBD2. The clonotype was recovered from a man between 18 and 35 years old in good health. This CDR3 reads CASTGLAGGGETQYF. CDR3 in DNA: TGTGCCAGCACCGGACTAGCGGGAGGTGGGGAGACCCAGTACTTC.